This T cell receptor (beta chain) came from a study of blood T cells in healthy people across ages. Isolating PBMCs gave at least 6.5 million of these cells per sample. Alongside a J-beta primer mix, a sample-barcoded 5' primer served in a second PCR lasting about 7 to 11 cycles. Sequencing of every sample gave 2.5 million or more CDR3-containing paired-end reads. TCRdb reanalysed the 5' RACE reads using MiXCR and keeps one entry per CDR3 protein. The table includes some 1.5 million distinct CDR3 sequences, 28% detected once. The germline CDR1 and CDR2 sequences are MRHNA and SNTAGT. The CDR3 is 15 residues long. The ends were cut back, 4 bases at V and 7 bases at J, with 20 bases in the middle. The study's findings and limits: Per-million-T-cell TCR beta diversity fell roughly linearly with age.

For this clonotype: Its antigen is not identified. Being one base from a much bigger clone, this may be a read error.

This receptor was identified in a woman aged 30 to 39 in good health. The genes are TRBV6-4 and TRBJ2-7; tentatively, D is TRBD2 (5 bases). Specimen: blood. CDR3 in amino acids: CASSASGRGYNEQYF. CDR3 DNA: TGTGCCAGCAGTGCGTCCGGCCGGGGATACAATGAGCAGTACTTC.